This TCR beta chain was documented in a study of radiotherapy plus CTLA-4 blockade in lung cancer. Turning to the study itself: Objective response was observed in roughly 20% of patients, and disease control in 30% to 40%.

In the case of this clone: Its antigen is undetermined.

Sequenced by immunoSEQ multiplex PCR; TCRdb stores in-frame clones only, minus some. The table lists 130,000 or so clones, about nine tenths of them singletons. The CDR3 covers 13 residues. V shed 4 bases and J 10 bases; nucleotides not matched to a gene: 7. The germline V gene has CDR1 SGHTA and CDR2 FQGTGA. Focal radiation and CTLA-4 blockade (ipilimumab) were tested in chemo-refractory metastatic non-small-cell lung cancer patients. Study findings and constraints: Reports identified early blood T cell clone dynamics, with interferon-beta, as the best response predictor. An expansion of tumor-derived TCR clones occurred in blood after radiotherapy plus ipilimumab.

Sequenced material: peripheral blood, taken from a patient treated with radiotherapy plus ipilimumab. The sequence came from a human donor with non-small cell lung cancer that progressed on radiotherapy plus ipilimumab. This chain uses TRBV7-3 with TRBJ2-1; 7 nucleotides align to TRBD2. The CDR3 DNA is TGTGCCAGCAGCTCCCTTACTAGCGACGAGCAGTTCTTC. This encodes CASSSLTSDEQFF.